These T cell receptor beta chains were read from a single sample in a study of blood T cell repertoires in COVID-19. Only in-frame clones appear in the TCRdb table, and some are missing; sequencing was by immunoSEQ multiplex PCR. The sample lists more than 95,000 clones, about four fifths seen once, with 12% in the top ten. Sample: peripheral blood. The receptor set was obtained from a human donor in a cohort sampled during active COVID-19. CDR3s include the opening cysteine and the closing phenylalanine or tryptophan. The order of the fields is J gene, clone size, V gene, CDR3 protein. Clone size is stated in some rows and not others, as once, few, many or a class when expanded.

J gene: TRBJ2-5
clone size: -
V gene: TRBV7-2
CDR3 protein: CASSSGLAGGWEETQYF

J gene: TRBJ1-5
clone size: -
V gene: TRBV19
CDR3 protein: CASSRDTNPPNQPQHF

J gene: TRBJ1-2
clone size: -
V gene: TRBV3-1/TRBV3-2
CDR3 protein: CASSQQSKGYTF

J gene: TRBJ1-1
clone size: -
V gene: TRBV2
CDR3 protein: CASSDPRELDTEAFF

J gene: TRBJ2-1
clone size: few
V gene: TRBV15
CDR3 protein: CATSLSRTSGGAGFSNEQFF

J gene: TRBJ2-1
clone size: once
V gene: TRBV13
CDR3 protein: CASSSPRGEPNEQFF

J gene: TRBJ1-3
clone size: -
V gene: TRBV6-5
CDR3 protein: CASSRPTATGNTIYF

J gene: TRBJ1-2
clone size: -
V gene: TRBV4-1
CDR3 protein: CASSPRGMSPFYGYTF

J gene: TRBJ2-2
clone size: -
V gene: TRBV4-2
CDR3 protein: CASSPTSGGPDTGELFF

J gene: TRBJ1-5
clone size: -
V gene: TRBV19
CDR3 protein: CASRVQGLPYSNQPQHF

J gene: TRBJ1-3
clone size: -
V gene: TRBV7-2
CDR3 protein: CASSPQHSGNTIYF

J gene: TRBJ1-3
clone size: -
V gene: TRBV9
CDR3 protein: CASSVASVTIGNTIYF

J gene: TRBJ1-3
clone size: -
V gene: TRBV9
CDR3 protein: CASSARRGSGNTIYF